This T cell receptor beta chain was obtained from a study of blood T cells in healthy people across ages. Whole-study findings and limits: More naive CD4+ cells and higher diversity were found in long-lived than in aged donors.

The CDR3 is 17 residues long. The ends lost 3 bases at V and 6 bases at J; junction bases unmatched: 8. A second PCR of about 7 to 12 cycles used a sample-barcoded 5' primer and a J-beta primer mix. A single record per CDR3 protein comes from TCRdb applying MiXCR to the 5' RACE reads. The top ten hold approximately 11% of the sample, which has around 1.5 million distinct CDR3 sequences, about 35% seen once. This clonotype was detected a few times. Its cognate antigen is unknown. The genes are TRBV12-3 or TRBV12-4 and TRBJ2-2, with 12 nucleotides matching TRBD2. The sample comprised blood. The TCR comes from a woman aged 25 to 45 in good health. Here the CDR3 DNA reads TGTGCCAGCAGTTTTTGGGGGAGACTAGCGGGAGCCGGGGAGCTGTTTTTT. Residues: CASSFWGRLAGAGELFF.